This TCR beta chain was documented in a study of quantifying T cell responses using KT2 cells. Study-wide context: Reverse transcription used primers in the TCR alpha and beta constant regions. The second PCR ran as a qPCR until a predetermined fluorescence threshold was reached. General observations from the study: KT2 sequence counts showed saturation when very many KT2 cells were spiked in.

A single-stranded UMI oligo with SP2 sequence was ligated to cDNA 3' ends. The first PCR ran 3 to 5 cycles with an equimolar RC1.1 and RC1.2 beta primer mix. Via MiXCR, TCRdb re-called the UMI-ligation and nested PCR reads, giving one row per CDR3 protein. The sample yields 45,000 to 65,000 distinct CDR3 sequences, roughly an eighth seen once. This CDR3 is built from 19 residues. The germline V and J ends were trimmed by 3 bases and 0 bases, with 18 bases remaining between them. Germline loops: CDR1 MDHEN, CDR2 SYDVKM. The sample is PBMC spiked with counted cells of clone KT2. This clonotype showed up just a few times. The target antigen is unknown.

The specimen sequenced was PBMCs spiked with cells of the T cell clone KT2. This receptor was identified in a human donor. This chain joins TRBV28 and TRBJ2-6; TRBD1 might be the D (6 bases). The CDR3 region has the DNA TGTGCCAGCAGTTTTTTGTACAGGGCGAAACTCTCTGGGGCCAACGTCCTGACTTTC. This sequence encodes CASSFLYRAKLSGANVLTF.